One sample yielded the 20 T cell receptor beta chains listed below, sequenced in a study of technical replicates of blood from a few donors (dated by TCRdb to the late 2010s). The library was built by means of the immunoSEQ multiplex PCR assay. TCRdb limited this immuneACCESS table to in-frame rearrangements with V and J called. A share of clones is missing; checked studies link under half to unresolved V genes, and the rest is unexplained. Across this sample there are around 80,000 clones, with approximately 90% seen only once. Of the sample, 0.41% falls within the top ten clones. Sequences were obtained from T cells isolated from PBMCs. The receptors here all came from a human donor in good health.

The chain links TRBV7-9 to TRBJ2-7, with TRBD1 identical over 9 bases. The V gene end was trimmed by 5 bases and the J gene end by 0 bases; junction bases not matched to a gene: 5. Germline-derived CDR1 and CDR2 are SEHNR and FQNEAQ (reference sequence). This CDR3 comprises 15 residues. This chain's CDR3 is CASSGGTGRSYEQYF. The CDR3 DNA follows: TGTGCCAGCAGCGGGGGGACAGGGCGCTCCTACGAGCAGTACTTC.

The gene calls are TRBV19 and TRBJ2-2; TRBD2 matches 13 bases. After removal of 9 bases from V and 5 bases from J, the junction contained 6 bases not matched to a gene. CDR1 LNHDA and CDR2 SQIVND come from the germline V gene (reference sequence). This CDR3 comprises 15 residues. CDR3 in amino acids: CASRTSGSGTGELFF. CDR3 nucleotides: TGTGCCAGCAGGACTAGCGGGAGTGGGACCGGGGAGCTGTTTTTT.

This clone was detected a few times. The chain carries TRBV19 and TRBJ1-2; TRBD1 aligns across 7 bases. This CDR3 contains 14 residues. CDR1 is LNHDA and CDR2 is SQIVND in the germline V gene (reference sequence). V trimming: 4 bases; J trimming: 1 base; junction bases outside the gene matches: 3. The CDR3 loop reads CASSRDSINYGYTF. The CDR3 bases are TGTGCCAGTAGTAGGGACAGCATTAACTATGGCTACACCTTC.

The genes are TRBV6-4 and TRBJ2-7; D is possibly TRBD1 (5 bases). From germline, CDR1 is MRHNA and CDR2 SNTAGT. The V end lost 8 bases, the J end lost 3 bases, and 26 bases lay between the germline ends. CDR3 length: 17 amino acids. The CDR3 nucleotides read TGTGCCAGCGATTCCCCCGGTAGGGGCTCGGTATTCTACGAGCAGTACTTC. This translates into CASDSPGRGSVFYEQYF.

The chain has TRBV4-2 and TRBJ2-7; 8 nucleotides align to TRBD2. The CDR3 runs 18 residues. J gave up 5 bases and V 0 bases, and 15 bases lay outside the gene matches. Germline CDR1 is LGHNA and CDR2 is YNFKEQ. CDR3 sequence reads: CASSQDSGAGEGRNEQYF. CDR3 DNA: TGTGCCAGCAGCCAAGATTCTGGAGCGGGAGAAGGTCGGAACGAGCAGTACTTC.

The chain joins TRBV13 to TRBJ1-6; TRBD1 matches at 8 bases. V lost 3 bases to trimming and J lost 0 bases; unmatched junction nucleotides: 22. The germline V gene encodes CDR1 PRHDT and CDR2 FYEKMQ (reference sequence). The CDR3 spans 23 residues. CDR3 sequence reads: CASSFRTGFSLGATSSYNSPLHF. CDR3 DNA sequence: TGTGCCAGCAGCTTTAGGACAGGGTTCAGTCTTGGCGCTACTAGCTCCTATAATTCACCCCTCCACTTT.

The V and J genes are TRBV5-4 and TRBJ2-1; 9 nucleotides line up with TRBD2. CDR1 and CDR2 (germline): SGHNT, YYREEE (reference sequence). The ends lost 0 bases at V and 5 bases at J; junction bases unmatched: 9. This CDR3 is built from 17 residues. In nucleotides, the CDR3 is TGTGCCAGCAGCTTGGTTGGATCGGCTAGCGGGGACAATGAGCAGTTCTTC. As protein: CASSLVGSASGDNEQFF.

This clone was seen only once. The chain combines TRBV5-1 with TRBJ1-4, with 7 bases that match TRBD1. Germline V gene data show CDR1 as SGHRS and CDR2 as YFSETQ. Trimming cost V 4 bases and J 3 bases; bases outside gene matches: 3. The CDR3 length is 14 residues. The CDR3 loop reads CASSQGQPNEKLFF. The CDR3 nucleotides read TGCGCCAGCAGCCAGGGACAGCCTAATGAAAAACTGTTTTTT. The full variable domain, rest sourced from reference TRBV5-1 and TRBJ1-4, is KAGVTQTPRYLIKTRGQQVTLSCSPISGHRSVSWYQQTPGQGLQFLFEYFSETQRNKGNFPGRFSGRQFSNSRSEMNVSTLELGDSALYLCASSQGQPNEKLFFGSGTQLSVL.

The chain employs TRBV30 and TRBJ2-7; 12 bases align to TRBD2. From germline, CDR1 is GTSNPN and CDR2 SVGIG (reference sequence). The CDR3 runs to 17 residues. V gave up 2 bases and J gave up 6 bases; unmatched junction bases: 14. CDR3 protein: CAWSLIRSTSGSTEQYF. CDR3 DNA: TGTGCCTGGAGTCTAATACGGTCGACTAGCGGGAGCACCGAGCAGTACTTC.

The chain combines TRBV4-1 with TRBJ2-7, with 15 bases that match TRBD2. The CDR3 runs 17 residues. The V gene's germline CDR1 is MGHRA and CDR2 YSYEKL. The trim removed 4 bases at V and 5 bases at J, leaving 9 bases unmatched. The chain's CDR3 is CASSLGLAGGQSHEQYF. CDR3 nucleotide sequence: TGCGCCAGCAGCCTAGGACTAGCGGGAGGGCAGTCCCACGAGCAGTACTTC.

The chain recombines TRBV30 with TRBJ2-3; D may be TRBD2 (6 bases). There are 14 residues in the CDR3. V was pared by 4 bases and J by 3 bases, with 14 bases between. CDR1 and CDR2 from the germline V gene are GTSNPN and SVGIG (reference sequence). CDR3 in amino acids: CAWIRGGGTDTQYF. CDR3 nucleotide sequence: TGTGCCTGGATTAGGGGCGGAGGGACAGATACGCAGTATTTT. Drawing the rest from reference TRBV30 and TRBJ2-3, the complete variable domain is SQTIHQWPATLVQPVGSPLSLECTVEGTSNPNLYWYRQAAGRGLQLLFYSVGIGQISSEVPQNLSASRPQDRQFILSSKKLLLSDSGFYLCAWIRGGGTDTQYFGPGTRLTVL.

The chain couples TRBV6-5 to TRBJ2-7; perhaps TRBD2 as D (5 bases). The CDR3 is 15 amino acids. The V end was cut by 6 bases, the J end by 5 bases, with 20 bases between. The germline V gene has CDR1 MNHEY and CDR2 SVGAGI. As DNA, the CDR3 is TGTGCCAGCAGACCCAATAGGGATATCGGGAACGAGCAGTACTTC. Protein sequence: CASRPNRDIGNEQYF.

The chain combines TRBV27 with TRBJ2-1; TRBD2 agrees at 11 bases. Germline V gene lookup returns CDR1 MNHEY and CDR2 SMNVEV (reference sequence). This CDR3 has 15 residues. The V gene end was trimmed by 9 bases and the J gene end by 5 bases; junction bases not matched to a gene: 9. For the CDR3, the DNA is TGTGCCAGTTCAAGCCTAGCGGGAGGTCACAATGAGCAGTTCTTC. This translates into CASSSLAGGHNEQFF.

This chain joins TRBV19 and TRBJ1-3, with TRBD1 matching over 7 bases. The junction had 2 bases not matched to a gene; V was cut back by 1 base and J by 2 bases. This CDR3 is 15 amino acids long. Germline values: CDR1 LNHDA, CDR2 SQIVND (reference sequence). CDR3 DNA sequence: TGTGCCAGTAGTATAGGGGACAGTCCTGGAAACACCATATATTTT. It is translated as CASSIGDSPGNTIYF.

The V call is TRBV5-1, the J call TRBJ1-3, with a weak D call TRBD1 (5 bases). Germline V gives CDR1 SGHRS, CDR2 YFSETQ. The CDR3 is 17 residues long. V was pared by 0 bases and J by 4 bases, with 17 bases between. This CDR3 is CASSLDGSRVEGNTIYF. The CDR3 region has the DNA TGCGCCAGCAGCTTGGATGGCAGCAGGGTTGAGGGAAACACCATATATTTT.

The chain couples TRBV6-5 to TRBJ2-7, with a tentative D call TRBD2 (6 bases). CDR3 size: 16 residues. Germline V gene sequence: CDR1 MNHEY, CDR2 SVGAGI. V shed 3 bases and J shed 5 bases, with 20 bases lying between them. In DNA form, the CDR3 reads TGTGCCAGCAGTTATTACCCAGGGAGGCCCCCCCACGAGCAGTACTTC. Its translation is CASSYYPGRPPHEQYF.

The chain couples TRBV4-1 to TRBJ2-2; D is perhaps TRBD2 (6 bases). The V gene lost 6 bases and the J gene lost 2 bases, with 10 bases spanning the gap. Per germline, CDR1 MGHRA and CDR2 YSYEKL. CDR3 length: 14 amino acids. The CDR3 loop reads CASSPDYNTGELFF. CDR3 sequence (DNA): TGCGCCAGCAGTCCGGACTACAACACCGGGGAGCTGTTTTTT.

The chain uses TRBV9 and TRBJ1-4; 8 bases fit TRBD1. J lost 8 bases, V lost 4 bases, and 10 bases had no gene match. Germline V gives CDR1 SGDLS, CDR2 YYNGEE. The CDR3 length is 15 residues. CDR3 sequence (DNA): TGTGCCAGCAGCAATATGGGACAGGTTGGAGAAAAACTGTTTTTT. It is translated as CASSNMGQVGEKLFF.

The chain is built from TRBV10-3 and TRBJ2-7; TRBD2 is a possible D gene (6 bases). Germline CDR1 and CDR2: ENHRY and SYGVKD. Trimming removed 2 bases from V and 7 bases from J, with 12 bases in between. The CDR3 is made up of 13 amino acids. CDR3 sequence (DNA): TGTGCCATCAGTGAGGGCCGTGGAGGGGAGCAGTACTTC. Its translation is CAISEGRGGEQYF.

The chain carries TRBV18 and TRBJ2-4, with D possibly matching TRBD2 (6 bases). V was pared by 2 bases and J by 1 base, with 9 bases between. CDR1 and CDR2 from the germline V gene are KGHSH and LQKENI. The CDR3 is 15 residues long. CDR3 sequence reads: CASSPGEEAKNIQYF. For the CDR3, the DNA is TGTGCCAGCTCACCAGGGGAGGAGGCCAAAAACATTCAGTACTTC.